Listed below are T cell receptor beta chains from one sample, sequenced in a study of CD8 T cells in ankylosing spondylitis. TCRdb redid the calling of the 5' RACE reads with MiXCR, one entry per CDR3 protein. The repertoire holds roughly 100,000 distinct CDR3 sequences, with about 8.3% as singletons. Sequenced sample: blood, either unsorted or a sorted T cell fraction (not recorded which). The source is a male donor with ankylosing spondylitis or in good health (not recorded which). The CDR3 runs from the conserved cysteine through the conserved F or W. The D gene is left open where the match is weak. Size tells how often a clone was seen (once, few, many) or the class of an expanded clone, and some rows leave it out.

d_call j_call clone_size v_call cdr3_nt cdr3_aa
. TRBJ1-2 many TRBV20-1 TGCAGTGCTAAAGAAGGGCGTCCTTATGGCTACACCTTC CSAKEGRPYGYTF
. TRBJ2-5 . TRBV6-6 TGTGCCAGCACCCAGGGACCGACGGAGACCCAGTACTTC CASTQGPTETQYF
. TRBJ1-5 many TRBV5-5 TGTGCCAGCAGCCCTCGGGAGGAGCCCCAGCATTTT CASSPREEPQHF
TRBD2 TRBJ2-2 many TRBV4-2 TGTGCCAGCAGCAGATTAGCGGGAACGAACACCGGGGAGCTGTTTTTT CASSRLAGTNTGELFF
. TRBJ2-5 many TRBV4-2 TGTGCCAGCAGCCAAGGCCTCCGGGAGCAAGAGACCCAGTACTTC CASSQGLREQETQYF
. TRBJ1-2 few TRBV18 TGTGCCAGCTCACCATCGGCCAGTAACTATGGCTACACCTTC CASSPSASNYGYTF
TRBD1 TRBJ2-3 few TRBV20-1 TGCAGTGCTCACAGGGGGCGGTCTACAACTACATACACAGATACGCAGTATTTT CSAHRGRSTTTYTDTQYF
. TRBJ2-1 many TRBV15 TGTGCCACCAGCGTTTTAGTCGGGGGCCGTGACAATGAGCAGTTCTTC CATSVLVGGRDNEQFF
. TRBJ1-1 many TRBV5-1 TGCGCCAGCAGCAAGGACACCGCTGCAGGGTCGGCTTTCTTT CASSKDTAAGSAFF
TRBD2 TRBJ2-3 many TRBV5-5 TGTGCCAGCAGACCGACCGGGACTAGCGGCAACACAGATACGCAGTATTTT CASRPTGTSGNTDTQYF
. TRBJ2-1 many TRBV6-2/TRBV6-3 TGTGCCAGCAGTTACTCCGGCGGGTACAATGAGCAGTTCTTC CASSYSGGYNEQFF
TRBD1 TRBJ2-7 many TRBV11-3 TGTGCCAGCAGCTCGACAGGGTTGGGCGAGCAGTACTTC CASSSTGLGEQYF
TRBD1 TRBJ2-7 many TRBV19 TGTGCCAGTAGTGCCCTAGGGACAGGCTACGAGCAGTACTTC CASSALGTGYEQYF
. TRBJ2-7 many TRBV20-1 TGCAGTGCTAGAGTCGCCGGGAGCCAGTACTTC CSARVAGSQYF
TRBD2 TRBJ2-3 . TRBV3-1 TGTACCTGCTGCAGTGCGGCCTGGCTAGCGGGAGAACACACATATACGCAGTATTTT CTCCSAAWLAGEHTYTQYF
. TRBJ1-1 many TRBV9 TGTGCCAGCAGCGTCCAGCCAACGGAGACTGAAGCTTTCTTT CASSVQPTETEAFF
. TRBJ1-6 . TRBV4-1 TGCGCCAGCAGTCAAGATAGGGGCAGGGGAAATTCACCCCTCCACTTT CASSQDRGRGNSPLHF
. TRBJ2-3 many TRBV29-1 TGCAGCGCCAGGGGGGGGACAGGAAGCACAGATACGCAGTATTTT CSARGGTGSTDTQYF
. TRBJ1-1 many TRBV18 TGTGCCAGCTCACCCCGGGTGGGATCCAGGGAGAACACTGAAGCTTTCTTT CASSPRVGSRENTEAFF
TRBD1 TRBJ1-4 many TRBV12-3/TRBV12-4 TGTGCCAGCAGTGATTACAGGGGGCGACGAAAACTGTTTTTT CASSDYRGRRKLFF
. TRBJ2-5 few TRBV12-2 TGTGCAAGTCGCTTAAAACGGGAGACCCAGTACTTC CASRLKRETQYF
. TRBJ2-7 many TRBV4-3 TGCGCCAGCAGCCAAGATAACAGGGCGGGTGTGCAGTACTTC CASSQDNRAGVQYF
TRBD1 TRBJ1-1 few TRBV20-1 TGCAGTGCCGAGGACGGGAGGGGGCGAGCTTTCTTT CSAEDGRGRAFF
. TRBJ1-2 many TRBV29-1 TGCAGCGTCGCTGACGGGGTTTTGGATGGCTACACCTTC CSVADGVLDGYTF
TRBD1 TRBJ2-2 . TRBV24-1 TGTGCCACCAGTGATGACAGGGCGAACACCGGGGAGCTGTTTTTT CATSDDRANTGELFF
. TRBJ1-5 many TRBV6-2/TRBV6-3 TGTGCCAGCAGTTACTCGTTTTGGGGGGCCGTATATCAGCCCCAGCATTTT CASSYSFWGAVYQPQHF
. TRBJ2-1 many TRBV19 TGTGCCAGTAGCAAAGAGGTATTCTCCTACAATGAGCAGTTCTTC CASSKEVFSYNEQFF
. TRBJ1-1 many TRBV4-2 TGTGCCAGCAGCCAAGAACATTGGGGGGACACTGAAGCTTTCTTT CASSQEHWGDTEAFF
. TRBJ2-7 few TRBV4-1 TGCGCCAGCTCCCTCCGGGGCCTCGACACCTACGAGCAGTACTTC CASSLRGLDTYEQYF
TRBD2 TRBJ2-3 many TRBV10-3 TGTGCCATCAGTCCGCGCGGGGGGTCAGATACGCAGTATTTT CAISPRGGSDTQYF
. TRBJ1-4 many TRBV4-2 TGTGCCAGCAGCCAAGAAGGTGGGTTGCCCGGAAAACTGTTTTTT CASSQEGGLPGKLFF